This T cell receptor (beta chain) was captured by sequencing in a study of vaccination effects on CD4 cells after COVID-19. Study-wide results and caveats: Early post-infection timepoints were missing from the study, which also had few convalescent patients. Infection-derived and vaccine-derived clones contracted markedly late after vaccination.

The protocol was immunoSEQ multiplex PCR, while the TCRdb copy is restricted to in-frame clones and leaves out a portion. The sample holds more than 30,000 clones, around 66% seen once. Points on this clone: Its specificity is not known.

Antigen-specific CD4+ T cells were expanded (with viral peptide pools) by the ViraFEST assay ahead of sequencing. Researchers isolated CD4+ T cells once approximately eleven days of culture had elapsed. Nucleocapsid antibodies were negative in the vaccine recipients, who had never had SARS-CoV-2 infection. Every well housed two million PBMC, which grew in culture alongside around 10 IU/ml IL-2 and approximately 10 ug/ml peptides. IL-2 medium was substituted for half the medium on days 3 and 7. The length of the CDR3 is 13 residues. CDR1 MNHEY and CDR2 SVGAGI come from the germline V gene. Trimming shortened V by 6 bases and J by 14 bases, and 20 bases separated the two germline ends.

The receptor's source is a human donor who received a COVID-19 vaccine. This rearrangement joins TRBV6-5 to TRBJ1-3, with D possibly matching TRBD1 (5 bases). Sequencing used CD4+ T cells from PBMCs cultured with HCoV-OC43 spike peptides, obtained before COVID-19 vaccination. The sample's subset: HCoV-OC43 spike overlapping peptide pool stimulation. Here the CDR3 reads CASSLRFGTVVYF. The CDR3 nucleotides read TGTGCCAGCAGCCTCAGATTTGGGACGGTAGTATATTTT.